This T cell receptor (beta chain) was profiled in a study of Graves' ophthalmopathy and Graves' hyperthyroidism. For the study at large: Ophthalmopathy not arising within 18 months of follow-up defined hyperthyroidism as stable.

General study findings and limits: Its predictions of ophthalmopathy progression gave the model almost 71% sensitivity and almost 75% specificity. Using 13 signatures, a model distinguished ophthalmopathy from stable hyperthyroidism, reaching around 88% sensitivity and 65% to 84% specificity.

As diagnostic evidence, clinical symptoms, serum thyroxine, TRAb, thyroid ultrasound and orbital computed tomography were relied upon. This clonotype was picked up many times. Its antigen is unidentified. V lost 4 bases and J lost 5, with 12 bases in between. Germline V gene sequence: CDR1 SGHTA, CDR2 FQGTGA. The CDR3 has 13 residues. TCR beta CDR3 amplification used RNA transcripts. Second-round multiplex PCR followed a first-round RT-PCR using HTBI primers. TCRdb re-called the multiplex PCR reads with MiXCR, one entry per CDR3 protein. In the table there are around 1,000,000 distinct CDR3 sequences, about 36% of which are singletons.

The rearrangement links TRBV7-3 to TRBJ2-7; possible D gene TRBD1, 5 bases. This clonotype originated in an adult man with Graves' hyperthyroidism. Sequencing was performed on peripheral blood or thyroid tissue (not recorded which). The CDR3: CASSSGRGDEQYF. The CDR3 nucleotides read TGTGCCAGCAGCTCCGGAAGGGGCGACGAGCAGTACTTC.